This TCR beta chain was identified in a study of CD8 T cell repertoires and HIV-1 epitope variants. Here immunoSEQ multiplex PCR was the method, and the copy in TCRdb shows in-frame clones only, minus some. This sample has under 7,000 clones, with about 69% found just once. From germline, CDR1 is SGHAT and CDR2 FQDESV (reference sequence). The CDR3 runs to 15 residues. V dropped 3 bases and J dropped 4; count of bases not matched to a gene: 2. Details on this clone: Its antigen is currently unknown.

This chain connects TRBV11-1 to TRBJ2-1, with 11 nucleotides matching TRBD2. The sequence derives from a male donor with HIV. Sequenced material: cultured CD8+ T cells derived from PBMCs. This CDR3 reads CASSLGLADYNEQFF. As DNA, the CDR3 is TGTGCCAGCAGCTTGGGACTAGCGGATTACAATGAGCAGTTCTTC. Variable domain in full (rest from reference TRBV11-1 and TRBJ2-1): EAEVAQSPRYKITEKSQAVAFWCDPISGHATLYWYRQILGQGPELLVQFQDESVVDDSQLPKDRFSAERLKGVDSTLKIQPAELGDSAMYLCASSLGLADYNEQFFGPGTRLTVL.